The 15 T cell receptor beta chains presented below share a single source sample, sequenced in a study of blood T cell repertoires in COVID-19 (dated by TCRdb to the early 2020s). Receptors were amplified or captured by the immunoSEQ multiplex PCR assay. In its TCRdb copy, this immuneACCESS table keeps in-frame sequences only and misses some clones. Where compared with another copy, unresolved V genes explain less than half of these, and the others have no known cause. This sample comprises 80,000 to 95,000 clones, 65% to 85% of them detected only once. Of the sample, roughly a third is held by the ten largest clones. Sequencing was done on a sample of peripheral blood. Source of these receptors: a woman of 80 years or more with active or convalescent COVID-19.

The chain is built from TRBV9 and TRBJ1-3; tentatively, D is TRBD1 (5 bases). Germline V gene sequence: CDR1 SGDLS, CDR2 YYNGEE. The CDR3 is 15 amino acids. The germline V and J ends were trimmed by 3 bases and 3 bases, with 13 bases remaining between them. As DNA, the CDR3 is TGTGCCAGCAGCGCCGGGGGGATTTATGGAAACACCATATATTTT. Translated: CASSAGGIYGNTIYF.

The V call is TRBV4-1, the J call TRBJ1-3; D might be TRBD1 (5 bases). Germline values: CDR1 MGHRA, CDR2 YSYEKL. The CDR3 extends over 17 amino acids. The V gene lost 2 bases and the J gene lost 0 bases, with 14 bases spanning the gap. The CDR3 loop is CASSQRQLPLSGNTIYF. DNA of the CDR3: TGCGCCAGCAGCCAAAGACAGCTACCGCTCTCTGGAAACACCATATATTTT.

The chain links TRBV6-5 to TRBJ1-1; TRBD1 aligns across 7 bases. The CDR3 covers 13 residues. Per the germline V gene, CDR1 is MNHEY and CDR2 is SVGAGI. V shed 6 bases, J shed 11 bases, and the junction held 12 bases outside the gene matches. CDR3 sequence: CASSLSQGVQAFF. As DNA, the CDR3 is TGTGCCAGCAGCTTATCGCAGGGGGTGCAGGCTTTCTTT.

This chain uses TRBV5-1 with TRBJ2-1; 9 bases match TRBD1. Per germline, CDR1 SGHRS and CDR2 YFSETQ. The CDR3 length is 16 residues. The ends lost 2 bases at V and 7 bases at J; junction bases unmatched: 10. CDR3 residues: CASSFDPGQGANEQFF. DNA of the CDR3: TGCGCCAGCAGCTTTGACCCGGGACAGGGTGCGAATGAGCAGTTCTTC. The variable domain in full, with the rest retrieved from reference TRBV5-1 and TRBJ2-1, is KAGVTQTPRYLIKTRGQQVTLSCSPISGHRSVSWYQQTPGQGLQFLFEYFSETQRNKGNFPGRFSGRQFSNSRSEMNVSTLELGDSALYLCASSFDPGQGANEQFFGPGTRLTVL.

This chain connects TRBV2 to TRBJ1-4; no clear D gene. The CDR3 consists of 14 residues. Trimming cost V 2 bases and J 8 bases, with 12 bases left between them. The germline gives CDR1 SNHLY, CDR2 FYNNEI. The CDR3 nucleotides read TGTGCCAGCAGTGAATACGGGGTTAACGAAAAACTGTTTTTT. Translation: CASSEYGVNEKLFF.

This chain connects TRBV7-6 to TRBJ2-3; no firm D call. The CDR3 covers 17 residues. The germline V gene has CDR1 SGHVS and CDR2 FNYEAQ. V dropped 1 base and J dropped 1 base, with 15 bases sitting between them. The CDR3 DNA follows: TGTGCCAGCAGCTTAGTGGTGGGCTTCCAGGGCACAGATACGCAGTATTTT. It encodes CASSLVVGFQGTDTQYF.

V usage is TRBV4-1 and J usage is TRBJ1-1; 8 bases line up with TRBD1. With V trimmed by 7 bases and J by 0 bases, 7 bases remained unmatched. The CDR3 totals 15 residues. Germline values: CDR1 MGHRA, CDR2 YSYEKL. This CDR3 is CASTSTGAVNTEAFF. The DNA for the CDR3 is TGCGCCAGCACCTCGACAGGGGCTGTGAACACTGAAGCTTTCTTT.

This clone was observed once. V gene TRBV28 combines with J gene TRBJ1-3; maybe TRBD1 (6 bases). Germline loops: CDR1 MDHEN, CDR2 SYDVKM. The length of the CDR3 is 14 residues. Trimming stripped 3 bases from V and 3 bases from J, with 9 bases between. The CDR3 DNA reads as TGTGCCAGCAGTTTGCAACAGGGTGGAAACACCATATATTTT. It codes for CASSLQQGGNTIYF.

The chain uses TRBV5-1 and TRBJ2-5, with TRBD2 identical over 9 bases. The CDR3 spans 14 residues. With 3 bases clipped from V and 1 base from J, the junction kept 1 base outside the gene matches. Germline CDR1 is SGHRS and CDR2 is YFSETQ. CDR3 amino acids: CASSSGLAQETQYF. The CDR3 DNA sequence: TGCGCCAGCAGCTCGGGACTAGCCCAAGAGACCCAGTACTTC.

This chain uses TRBV4-1 with TRBJ1-6; no reliable D call. Trimming shortened V by 0 bases and J by 8 bases, and 11 bases separated the two germline ends. CDR3 length: 15 amino acids. The germline CDR1 and CDR2 sequences are MGHRA and YSYEKL. For the CDR3, the DNA is TGCGCCAGCAGCCAAGACTGGCAGGAACATTCACCCCTCCACTTT. This translates into CASSQDWQEHSPLHF.

The rearrangement links TRBV28 to TRBJ2-3; weak D call: TRBD1 (6 bases). Germline CDR1 reads MDHEN; CDR2 reads SYDVKM. The CDR3 is 15 residues long. The V end was cut by 5 bases, the J end by 2 bases, with 14 bases between. The CDR3 spells CASSQARTATDTQYF. For the CDR3, the DNA is TGTGCCAGCAGTCAGGCCCGGACAGCCACAGATACGCAGTATTTT.

The chain recombines TRBV19 with TRBJ1-1; D remains unclear. The CDR3 runs to 13 residues. Trimming removed 5 bases from V and 4 bases from J, with 11 bases in between. Looked up from germline, CDR1 is LNHDA and CDR2 is SQIVND (reference sequence). The CDR3 region has the DNA TGTGCCAGTAGTTCTCAGGTGGCCACTGAAGCTTTCTTT. Encoded protein: CASSSQVATEAFF.

The count of this clone is one. The V gene is TRBV9, the J gene TRBJ2-1; possible D gene TRBD2, 5 bases. Trimming removed 0 bases at V and 9 bases at J, with 10 bases between. This CDR3 has 13 residues. CDR1 is SGDLS and CDR2 is YYNGEE in the germline V gene. CDR3 region: CASSVDWESEQFF. The CDR3 nucleotides read TGTGCCAGCAGCGTAGATTGGGAGTCTGAGCAGTTCTTC.

The chain couples TRBV7-2 to TRBJ2-7; D is undetermined. The V gene's germline CDR1 is SGHTA and CDR2 FQGNSA. The CDR3 contains 15 residues. V lost 1 base and J lost 2, with 12 bases in between. The CDR3 loop reads CASSLDFFRTYEQYF. CDR3 nucleotide sequence: TGTGCCAGCAGCTTAGATTTTTTCAGAACCTACGAGCAGTACTTC.

This chain joins TRBV11-1 and TRBJ1-6, with a weak D call TRBD1 (6 bases). The germline V and J ends were trimmed by 1 base and 9 bases, with 10 bases remaining between them. The CDR3 covers 14 residues. The germline V gene encodes CDR1 SGHAT and CDR2 FQDESV (reference sequence). The CDR3 loop reads CASSLGTGISPLHF. The CDR3 nucleotides are TGTGCCAGCAGCTTAGGTACAGGGATTTCACCCCTCCACTTT.